These 27 T cell receptor beta chains were all obtained from the same sample, sequenced in a study of blood T cells in healthy people across ages. Combining a sample-barcoded 5' primer with a J-beta primer mix, a second PCR ran for 7 to 11 cycles. MiXCR, applied by TCRdb to the 5' RACE reads, yields one record per CDR3 protein. Of around 1,600,000 distinct CDR3 sequences listed, under 55% are singletons. The source material was blood. These TCRs come from a woman aged 18-30 years in good health.

The gene calls are TRBV14 and TRBJ1-3; D not certain. The CDR3 length is 12 residues. Between the trimmed V and J ends, which lost 3 bases and 7 bases, there was a span of 7 bases. CDR1 is SGHDN and CDR2 is FVKESK in the germline V gene. CDR3 nucleotides: TGTGCCAGCAGCCAGACGTGGAACACCATATATTTT. As protein: CASSQTWNTIYF. The variable domain in full, with the rest retrieved from reference TRBV14 and TRBJ1-3, is EAGVTQFPSHSVIEKGQTVTLRCDPISGHDNLYWYRRVMGKEIKFLLHFVKESKQDESGMPNNRFLAERTGGTYSTLKVQPAELEDSGVYFCASSQTWNTIYFGEGSWLTVV.

The chain recombines TRBV7-2 with TRBJ2-1, with 8 bases fitting TRBD1. Germline CDR1 SGHTA, CDR2 FQGNSA. This CDR3 is 15 amino acids long. J gave up 4 bases and V 5 bases, and 7 bases lay outside the gene matches. The CDR3, as DNA: TGTGCCAGCAGCCAGACAGGGGACCTTTACAATGAGCAGTTCTTC. Translated, it gives CASSQTGDLYNEQFF.

The CDR3 protein is CASSLRTAISPLHF. Here the CDR3 DNA reads TGTGCCAGCAGCCTCAGGACGGCAATTTCACCCCTCCACTTT. This sequence joins TRBV6-2 or TRBV6-3 and TRBJ1-6; the D is unclear. CDR3 length: 14 residues. Per the germline V gene, CDR1 is MNHEY and CDR2 is SVGEGT. Trimming shortened V by 6 bases and J by 9 bases, and 15 bases separated the two germline ends.

This clonotype was detected once. At one of its ends the junction is not consistent with the germline gene, which may arise from a read error. CDR3 in amino acids: CAGSFPGDGYGYTF. The CDR3 DNA is TGTGCCGGCAGTTTTCCCGGAGACGGCTATGGCTACACCTTC. The chain joins TRBV12-3 or TRBV12-4 to TRBJ1-2; D gene unclear. CDR3 size: 14 residues.

This clonotype came up once. The chain has TRBV6-2 or TRBV6-3 and TRBJ1-4; D ambiguous. Germline CDR1 MNHEY, CDR2 SVGEGT. V was shortened by 6 bases and J by 7 bases, with 18 bases between the two germline ends. The CDR3 is 15 residues long. The CDR3 spells CASSMTKRRVEKLFF. The CDR3 DNA follows: TGTGCCAGCAGCATGACGAAGAGGCGGGTTGAAAAACTGTTTTTT.

This chain uses TRBV7-3 with TRBJ2-7; D ambiguous. Trimming took 0 bases from V and 6 from J, leaving 9 bases between them. Germline-derived CDR1 and CDR2 are SGHTA and FQGTGA. The CDR3 is 13 residues long. CDR3 sequence reads: CASSLTHRGEQYF. CDR3 in DNA: TGTGCCAGCAGCTTAACCCACCGTGGCGAGCAGTACTTC.

The rearrangement joins TRBV25-1 to TRBJ1-2, with 7 bases lining up with TRBD1. This CDR3 has 13 residues. The J segment lost 3 bases and the V segment lost 8 bases, leaving 6 bases of the junction unmatched. CDR1 is MGHDK and CDR2 is SYGVNS in the germline V gene. CDR3 protein: CASCETGHYGYTF. CDR3 nucleotides: TGTGCCAGCTGCGAGACAGGGCACTATGGCTACACCTTC.

This clonotype was picked up a small number of times. This rearrangement joins TRBV21-1 to TRBJ2-7; TRBD2, the table's D call, was not compared with the DNA. TRBV21-1 is a pseudogene. This CDR3 has 15 amino acids. CDR3 coding DNA: TGTGCCAGCAGCAAGTTCCCGGGACTGATCTACGAGCAGTACTTC. It codes for CASSKFPGLIYEQYF.

This CDR3 is CATSSTRYNEQFF. DNA of the CDR3: TGTGCCACCAGCAGTACCAGATACAATGAGCAGTTCTTC. This chain joins TRBV15 and TRBJ2-1; no reliable D call. The CDR3 totals 13 residues. V shed 3 bases and J shed 4 bases, with 7 bases lying between them. CDR1 and CDR2 from the germline V gene are LNHNV and YYDKDF (reference sequence).

This rearrangement joins TRBV6-2 or TRBV6-3 to TRBJ1-2, with D tentatively TRBD1 (5 bases). Germline V lookup: CDR1 MNHEY, CDR2 SVGEGT. This CDR3 has 12 amino acids. Trimming removed 8 bases from V and 10 bases from J, with 17 bases in between. The CDR3 DNA reads TGTGCCAGCGCTGGGGGTACCCATGACTACACCTTC. Translating it yields CASAGGTHDYTF.

J is TRBJ2-2 and V is TRBV18; 7 bases map to TRBD2. CDR1 KGHSH and CDR2 LQKENI come from the germline V gene. The CDR3 has 14 residues. Unmatched junction bases numbered 2, after V lost 0 bases and J lost 7 bases. CDR3 bases: TGTGCCAGCTCACCACCGACGGGAGGCGGGGAGCTGTTTTTT. Translation: CASSPPTGGGELFF.

The genes are TRBV29-1 and TRBJ2-5, with D perhaps matching TRBD1 (5 bases). The germline CDR1 and CDR2 sequences are SQVTM and ANQGSEA. The CDR3 runs 12 residues. V lost 8 bases and J lost 5, with 15 bases in between. The CDR3 here is CSWGRRMETQYF. The CDR3 coding sequence is TGCAGCTGGGGCAGGAGAATGGAGACCCAGTACTTC.

The chain joins TRBV25-1 to TRBJ1-2; D not certain. Germline values: CDR1 MGHDK, CDR2 SYGVNS. The CDR3 runs to 12 residues. The V end lost 2 bases, the J end lost 8 bases, and 9 bases lay between the germline ends. The CDR3, as DNA: TGTGCCAGCAGTGAAAGTCACCACGGCTACACCTTC. Translating it yields CASSESHHGYTF.

CDR3 sequence (DNA): TGTGCCAGCAGTGAAACCAGGGGAGGCAATGAGCAGTTCTTC. It yields the protein CASSETRGGNEQFF. The chain is built from TRBV2 and TRBJ2-1, with D possibly being TRBD1 or TRBD2 (6 bases each). The CDR3 totals 14 residues. V lost 2 bases and J lost 6, with 11 bases in between. CDR1 and CDR2 from the germline V gene are SNHLY and FYNNEI.

This clonotype was recorded only once. The genes are TRBV21-1 and TRBJ2-1; the table's D call TRBD1 went unverified against the DNA. TRBV21-1 is termed a pseudogene. This CDR3 has 20 residues. CDR3 in DNA: TGTGCCAGCAGCTTCCCGGGCCGCCCTAAAGGCCCCGAAAGGGACAATGAGCAGTTCTTC. Translation: CASSFPGRPKGPERDNEQFF.

This chain connects TRBV6-5 to TRBJ2-5; 11 bases line up with TRBD2. The CDR3 has 18 amino acids. Germline V lookup: CDR1 MNHEY, CDR2 SVGAGI. Germline trimming cut 1 base from V and 11 bases from J; bases unmatched to any gene: 18. The CDR3 DNA is TGTGCCAGCAGTTACTGGGCTAGCGGGGGGCTTCGCTACAATGAGCAGTACTTC. Protein: CASSYWASGGLRYNEQYF.

The CDR3: CASSQARGVDEQFF. The CDR3 DNA follows: TGCGCCAGCAGCCAAGCGAGGGGGGTCGATGAGCAGTTCTTC. This sequence joins TRBV4-3 and TRBJ2-1; D is tentatively TRBD1 or TRBD2 (6 bases each). Trimming left V 1 base short and J 8 bases short, with 12 bases between. Germline CDR1 is LGHNA and CDR2 is YSLEER. This CDR3 contains 14 residues.

This clonotype was counted a few times. The chain is built from TRBV12-5 and TRBJ1-1; no definite D call. V was pared by 7 bases and J by 3 bases, with 6 bases between. Germline loops: CDR1 LGHNT, CDR2 FRNRAP. This CDR3 is built from 11 residues. This CDR3 reads CASASYTEAFF. The CDR3 bases are TGTGCTAGTGCTTCATACACTGAAGCTTTCTTT. The full variable domain, in which reference TRBV12-5 and TRBJ1-1 provide the parts outside the CDR3, is DARVTQTPRHKVTEMGQEVTMRCQPILGHNTVFWYRQTMMQGLELLAYFRNRAPLDDSGMPKDRFSAEMPDATLATLKIQPSEPRDSAVYFCASASYTEAFFGQGTRLTVV.

V usage is TRBV10-3 and J usage is TRBJ2-3, with TRBD1 matching 9 bases. Trimming removed 6 bases from V and 1 base from J; junction bases left unmatched: 5. From germline, CDR1 is ENHRY and CDR2 SYGVKD. The CDR3 contains 15 residues. The CDR3 DNA reads TGTGCCATCAGACCGGGACAGGGACGCACAGATACGCAGTATTTT. Its translation: CAIRPGQGRTDTQYF.

This clonotype was detected only a few times. The chain joins TRBV12-3 or TRBV12-4 to TRBJ2-3; D possibly corresponds to TRBD1 (5 bases). Trimming shortened V by 6 bases and J by 6 bases, and 19 bases separated the two germline ends. The CDR3 sequence is 15 residues long. The CDR3 nucleotides are TGTGCCAGCAGACCGACAGCCTCTCCCTGGGATACGCAGTATTTT. Translating it yields CASRPTASPWDTQYF.

The rearrangement uses TRBV7-9 and TRBJ2-3; TRBD1 aligns across 10 bases. This CDR3 is built from 14 residues. V lost 4 bases to trimming and J lost 4 bases; unmatched junction nucleotides: 2. Per germline, CDR1 SEHNR and CDR2 FQNEAQ (reference sequence). The CDR3 DNA sequence: TGTGCCAGCAGCTGGGACAGGGGCGCAGATACGCAGTATTTT. Its protein is CASSWDRGADTQYF.

This clonotype was recorded a few times. This chain uses TRBV20-1 with TRBJ1-1; D possibly corresponds to TRBD1 (5 bases). The V end was cut by 0 bases, the J end by 5 bases, with 13 bases between. The CDR3 runs to 14 residues. The germline V gene encodes CDR1 DFQATT and CDR2 SNEGSKA (reference sequence). The CDR3 DNA sequence: TGCAGTGCTAGAGATGGGGTTGGGGGGACTGAAGCTTTCTTT. Translating it yields CSARDGVGGTEAFF.

This clonotype has just a few counts. The chain combines TRBV4-3 with TRBJ1-1; D is unclear. V lost 0 bases and J lost 5, with 16 bases in between. Looked up from germline, CDR1 is LGHNA and CDR2 is YSLEER. The CDR3 is 16 residues long. The CDR3 sequence: CASSQDPGLPGTEAFF. CDR3 nucleotides: TGCGCCAGCAGCCAAGATCCGGGCCTCCCGGGGACTGAAGCTTTCTTT.

This clonotype was counted a few times. The chain uses TRBV12-3 or TRBV12-4 and TRBJ2-5; maybe TRBD1 (5 bases). The CDR3 totals 14 residues. The germline V and J ends were trimmed by 6 bases and 1 base, with 12 bases remaining between them. CDR3 in amino acids: CASRRTGSQETQYF. The CDR3 nucleotides are TGTGCCAGCAGGAGAACAGGATCCCAAGAGACCCAGTACTTC.

This chain joins TRBV6-1 and TRBJ1-3, with TRBD1 matching 9 bases. CDR1 MNHNS and CDR2 SASEGT come from the germline V gene. The V segment lost 5 bases and the J segment 4 bases; nucleotides outside the gene matches: 6. The CDR3 runs 15 residues. CDR3 in amino acids: CASSSQGATGNTIYF. CDR3 coding DNA: TGTGCCAGCAGTTCACAGGGGGCGACAGGAAACACCATATATTTT.

The chain joins TRBV4-3 to TRBJ2-5; TRBD2 aligns across 7 bases. This CDR3 has 15 residues. CDR1 is LGHNA, CDR2 YSLEER, per germline. V was clipped by 4 bases and J by 2 bases; unmatched bases: 7. CDR3 DNA: TGCGCCAGCAGCCCAGGGACTAACTTTCAAGAGACCCAGTACTTC. This translates into CASSPGTNFQETQYF.

This sequence joins TRBV7-2 and TRBJ2-4; D not certain. V lost 2 bases and J 11 bases, leaving 10 bases between the germline ends. The length of the CDR3 is 12 residues. CDR1 and CDR2 (germline): SGHTA, FQGNSA. This CDR3 is CASSLLGNLQYF. The CDR3 DNA follows: TGTGCCAGCAGCTTACTAGGGAATCTTCAGTACTTC.